The 14 T cell receptor beta chains listed next were all sequenced from one sample in a study of blood T cell repertoires in COVID-19. The protocol was immunoSEQ multiplex PCR, while the TCRdb copy is restricted to in-frame clones and leaves out a portion. Of roughly 93,000 clones listed, 81% were seen once; the top ten hold about 10%. Sequences were obtained from peripheral blood. These receptors all stem from a woman older than 75 with acute or convalescent COVID-19.

The rearrangement uses TRBV28 and TRBJ1-4; weak D call: TRBD1 (5 bases). CDR3 length: 15 amino acids. V was trimmed by 4 bases and J by 0 bases, leaving 9 bases between them. Germline V gene data show CDR1 as MDHEN and CDR2 as SYDVKM. CDR3 nucleotide sequence: TGTGCCAGCAGTTCGACAGTAACAACTAATGAAAAACTGTTTTTT. Translation: CASSSTVTTNEKLFF.

The V and J genes are TRBV19 and TRBJ1-5; D possibly corresponds to TRBD1 (6 bases). The germline CDR1 and CDR2 sequences are LNHDA and SQIVND (reference sequence). V was shortened by 5 bases and J by 3 bases, with 11 bases between the two germline ends. This CDR3 comprises 14 residues. The CDR3: CASSPTGNNQPQHF. The CDR3 nucleotides read TGTGCCAGTAGTCCCACAGGGAACAATCAGCCCCAGCATTTT. The whole variable domain, remainder taken from reference TRBV19 and TRBJ1-5, is DGGITQSPKYLFRKEGQNVTLSCEQNLNHDAMYWYRQDPGQGLRLIYYSQIVNDFQKGDIAEGYSVSREKKESFPLTVTSAQKNPTAFYLCASSPTGNNQPQHFGDGTRLSIL.

This chain connects TRBV7-3 to TRBJ2-7; 11 positions match TRBD2. This CDR3 is built from 15 residues. The germline CDR1 and CDR2 sequences are SGHTA and FQGTGA. With V trimmed by 5 bases and J by 5 bases, 8 bases remained unmatched. The CDR3 region is CASSQGGLADNEQYF. CDR3 nucleotide sequence: TGTGCCAGCAGCCAAGGGGGACTAGCGGACAACGAGCAGTACTTC.

The chain's CDR3 is CAISPGGIGAFF. In DNA form, the CDR3 reads TGTGCCATCAGCCCGGGCGGGATTGGAGCTTTCTTT. The chain couples TRBV10-3 to TRBJ1-1; D unclear. The CDR3 length is 12 residues. V lost 6 bases and J lost 10, with 15 bases in between. CDR1 and CDR2 from the germline V gene are ENHRY and SYGVKD.

A few counts support this clone. V and J are TRBV18 and TRBJ1-1; tentatively, D is TRBD1 (5 bases). CDR1 and CDR2 (germline): KGHSH, LQKENI. This CDR3 has 15 amino acids. Trimming took off 5 bases at V and 5 bases at J, with 18 bases between the two ends. The CDR3 region has the DNA TGTGCCAGCTCAACCGACAGTGGCCCTAAAACTGAAGCTTTCTTT. Encoded protein: CASSTDSGPKTEAFF.

Only a few counts were recorded for this clone. This chain uses TRBV5-5 with TRBJ1-6, with TRBD1 as a possible D gene (5 bases). With 0 bases removed from V and 3 bases from J, the gap between germline ends came to 7 bases. CDR1 and CDR2 (germline): SGHKS, YYEKEE (reference sequence). The CDR3 is 15 amino acids. DNA of the CDR3: TGTGCCAGCAGCTTGGGACAGTTCTATAATTCACCCCTCCACTTT. Encoded protein: CASSLGQFYNSPLHF.

The V gene is TRBV28, the J gene TRBJ1-6; TRBD1 is a possible D gene (5 bases). Trimming took 7 bases from V and 10 from J, leaving 17 bases between them. The CDR3 loop spans 14 amino acids. Per the germline V gene, CDR1 is MDHEN and CDR2 is SYDVKM. CDR3 sequence reads: CASTDPGLRSPLHF. For the CDR3, the DNA is TGTGCCAGCACCGACCCGGGACTGAGGTCACCCCTCCACTTT.

The V call is TRBV7-2, the J call TRBJ2-3; tentative D call: TRBD2 (5 bases). Germline lookup yields CDR1 SGHTA and CDR2 FQGNSA. This CDR3 has 16 residues. The V end lost 5 bases, the J end lost 1 base, and 16 bases lay between the germline ends. CDR3 nucleotides: TGTGCCAGCAGCCTCTATGGACGGGGAGGCACAGATACGCAGTATTTT. Encoded protein: CASSLYGRGGTDTQYF.

V and J are TRBV30 and TRBJ2-2, with 10 bases fitting TRBD1. The J segment lost 7 bases and the V segment lost 3 bases, leaving 5 bases of the junction unmatched. The CDR3 has 14 residues. Germline assignment: CDR1 GTSNPN and CDR2 SVGIG (reference sequence). The CDR3 sequence is CAWRGTGVYGELFF. For the CDR3, the DNA is TGTGCCTGGAGAGGGACAGGGGTGTACGGGGAGCTGTTTTTT.

This sequence joins TRBV7-9 and TRBJ2-1, with D perhaps TRBD2 (6 bases). Germline V CDR1 and CDR2: SEHNR, FQNEAQ (reference sequence). The CDR3 contains 13 residues. V was clipped by 6 bases and J by 10 bases, with 16 bases between them. The CDR3 spells CASSRDSIGEQFF. CDR3 nucleotide sequence: TGTGCCAGCAGTCGGGACTCCATTGGGGAGCAGTTCTTC.

V is TRBV3-1 (or the pseudogene TRBV3-2) and J is TRBJ2-5; TRBD1 agrees at 11 bases. The germline V gene has CDR1 LGHDT and CDR2 YNNKEL (reference sequence). This CDR3 contains 18 residues. V gave up 0 bases and J gave up 7 bases; unmatched junction bases: 13. The CDR3 spells CASSQDRDRGDGVGTQYF. CDR3 sequence (DNA): TGTGCCAGCAGCCAAGACCGGGACAGGGGGGACGGGGTCGGGACCCAGTACTTC.

V and J are TRBV7-8 and TRBJ2-7, with 8 bases lining up with TRBD2. The CDR3 has 15 residues. V shed 1 base and J 2 bases; nucleotides not matched to a gene: 4. From germline, CDR1 is SGHVS and CDR2 FQNEAQ. CDR3 DNA: TGTGCCAGCAGCTTAGTCGGGGGGGTAACCTACGAGCAGTACTTC. Translated, it gives CASSLVGGVTYEQYF.

This chain uses TRBV5-5 with TRBJ2-6, with TRBD1 identical over 8 bases. CDR1 is SGHKS, CDR2 YYEKEE, per germline (reference sequence). The CDR3 extends over 17 amino acids. V was clipped by 4 bases and J by 0 bases; unmatched bases: 6. The CDR3 reads CASSPGQGSSGANVLTF. Written as DNA, the CDR3 is TGTGCCAGCAGCCCAGGACAGGGAAGCTCTGGGGCCAACGTCCTGACTTTC.

The chain joins TRBV28 to TRBJ2-5; a weak D match, TRBD1 (5 bases). Between the trimmed V and J ends, which lost 2 bases and 2 bases, there was a span of 15 bases. The germline V gene has CDR1 MDHEN and CDR2 SYDVKM. This CDR3 is built from 16 residues. The CDR3: CASSLGVGVTQETQYF. DNA of the CDR3: TGTGCCAGCAGTTTAGGGGTAGGGGTCACTCAAGAGACCCAGTACTTC.